Listed here is a single T cell receptor (beta chain). Its antigen is unknown. Researchers generated cDNA in eight separate reactions per sample. Using TCRalpha and TCRbeta cDNA, the researchers carried out two nested PCRs that lasted roughly 16 and 10 cycles. TCRdb re-called the 5' RACE reads and gives one entry per CDR3 protein, without DNA. Its table lists around 380,000 distinct CDR3 sequences. This entry is derived from a study of monozygotic twins with inflammatory bowel disease. Overall study results and limits: On the inverse Simpson index, IBD patients scored lower for TCRbeta diversity than healthy co-twins. Twins with IBD had fewer clonotypes in common with others than healthy twins, particularly during disease activity.

This CDR3 region has 14 residues. This chain joins TRBV12-3 or TRBV12-4 and TRBJ2-4; TCRdb reports TRBD1, a call that lacks DNA to check it against. Input material: blood. This sequence originates from a human donor with ulcerative colitis or Crohn's disease, or a healthy co-twin of an affected twin (not recorded which). Here the CDR3 reads CASRTGGTKNIQYF.